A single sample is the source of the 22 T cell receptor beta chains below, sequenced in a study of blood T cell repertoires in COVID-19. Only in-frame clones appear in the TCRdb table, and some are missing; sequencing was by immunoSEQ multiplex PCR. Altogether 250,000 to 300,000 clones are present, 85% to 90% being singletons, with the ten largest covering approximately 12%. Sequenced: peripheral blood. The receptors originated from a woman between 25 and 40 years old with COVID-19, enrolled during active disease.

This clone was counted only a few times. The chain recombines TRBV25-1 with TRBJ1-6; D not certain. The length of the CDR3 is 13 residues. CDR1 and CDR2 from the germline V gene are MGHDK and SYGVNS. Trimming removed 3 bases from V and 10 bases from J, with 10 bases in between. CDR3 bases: TGTGCCAGCAGTGATCTGGGAGGGTCACCCCTCCACTTT. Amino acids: CASSDLGGSPLHF.

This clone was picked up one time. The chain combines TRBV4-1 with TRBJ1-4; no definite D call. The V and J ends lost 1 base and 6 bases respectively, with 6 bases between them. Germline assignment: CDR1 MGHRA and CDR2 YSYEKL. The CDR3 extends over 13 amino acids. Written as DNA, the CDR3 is TGCGCCAGCAGCCAAGTCGGTTATGAAAAACTGTTTTTT. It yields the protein CASSQVGYEKLFF.

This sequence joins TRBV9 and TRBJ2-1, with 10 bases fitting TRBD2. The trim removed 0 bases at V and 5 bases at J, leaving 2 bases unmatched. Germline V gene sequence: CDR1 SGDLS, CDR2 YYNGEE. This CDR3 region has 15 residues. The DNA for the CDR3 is TGTGCCAGCAGCGTAGATCTAGCGGGGGACAATGAGCAGTTCTTC. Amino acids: CASSVDLAGDNEQFF.

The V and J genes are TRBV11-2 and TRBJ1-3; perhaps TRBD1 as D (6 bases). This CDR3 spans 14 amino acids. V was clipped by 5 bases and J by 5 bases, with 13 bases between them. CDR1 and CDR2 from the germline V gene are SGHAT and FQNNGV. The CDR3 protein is CASSEGGFRNTIYF. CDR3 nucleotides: TGTGCCAGCAGCGAAGGGGGATTTAGAAACACCATATATTTT.

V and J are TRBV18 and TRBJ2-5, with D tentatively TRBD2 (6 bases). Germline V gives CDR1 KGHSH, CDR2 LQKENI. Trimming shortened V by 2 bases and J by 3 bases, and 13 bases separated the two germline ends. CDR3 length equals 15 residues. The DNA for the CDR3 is TGTGCCAGCTCACCAAGGAGGGCGCGGGAAGAGACCCAGTACTTC. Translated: CASSPRRAREETQYF.

The CDR3 nucleotides are TGTGCCAGCAGTTTTTGGGGGGGACTTAGCACAGATACGCAGTATTTT. This encodes CASSFWGGLSTDTQYF. The chain employs TRBV27 and TRBJ2-3; 7 nucleotides agree with TRBD2. V was pared by 3 bases and J by 0 bases, with 6 bases of the junction left unmatched. CDR1 is MNHEY and CDR2 is SMNVEV in the germline V gene (reference sequence). The CDR3 is made up of 16 amino acids.

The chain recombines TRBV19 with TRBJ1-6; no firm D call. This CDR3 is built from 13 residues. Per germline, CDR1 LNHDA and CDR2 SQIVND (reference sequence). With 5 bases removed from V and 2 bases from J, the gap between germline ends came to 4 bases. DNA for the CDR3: TGTGCCAGTAGTCCTACCTATAATTCACCCCTCCACTTT. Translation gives CASSPTYNSPLHF. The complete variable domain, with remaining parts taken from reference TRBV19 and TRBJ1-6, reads DGGITQSPKYLFRKEGQNVTLSCEQNLNHDAMYWYRQDPGQGLRLIYYSQIVNDFQKGDIAEGYSVSREKKESFPLTVTSAQKNPTAFYLCASSPTYNSPLHFGNGTRLTVT.

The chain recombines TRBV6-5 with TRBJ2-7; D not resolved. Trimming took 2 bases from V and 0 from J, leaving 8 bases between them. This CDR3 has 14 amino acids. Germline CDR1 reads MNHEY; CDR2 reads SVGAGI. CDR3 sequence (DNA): TGTGCCAGCAGTTACGGGCAGCTCTCCTACGAGCAGTACTTC. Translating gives CASSYGQLSYEQYF.

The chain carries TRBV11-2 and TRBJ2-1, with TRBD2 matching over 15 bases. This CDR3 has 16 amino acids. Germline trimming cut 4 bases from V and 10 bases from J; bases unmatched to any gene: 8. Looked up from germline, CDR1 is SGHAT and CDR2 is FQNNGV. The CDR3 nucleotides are TGTGCCAGCAGCTCCTTGGGACTAGCGGGGGGAGACGAGCAGTTCTTC. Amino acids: CASSSLGLAGGDEQFF.

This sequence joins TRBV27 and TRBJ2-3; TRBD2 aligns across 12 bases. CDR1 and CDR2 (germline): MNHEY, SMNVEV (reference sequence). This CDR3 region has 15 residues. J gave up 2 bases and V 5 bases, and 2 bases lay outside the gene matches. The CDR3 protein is CASSLAGGYTDTQYF. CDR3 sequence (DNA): TGTGCCAGCAGTCTAGCGGGGGGGTACACAGATACGCAGTATTTT.

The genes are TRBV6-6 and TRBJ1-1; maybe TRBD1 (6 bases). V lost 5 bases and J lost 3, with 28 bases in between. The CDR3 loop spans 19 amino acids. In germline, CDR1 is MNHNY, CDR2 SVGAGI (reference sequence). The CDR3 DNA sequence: TGTGCCAGCAGTCCAGGGGCATTGGTCTCATCTCCCCGCGACACTGAAGCTTTCTTT. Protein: CASSPGALVSSPRDTEAFF.

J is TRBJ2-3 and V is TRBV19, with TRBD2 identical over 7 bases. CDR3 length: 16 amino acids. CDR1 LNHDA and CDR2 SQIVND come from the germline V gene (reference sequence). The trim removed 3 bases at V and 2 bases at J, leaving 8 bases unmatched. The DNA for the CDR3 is TGTGCCAGTAGTATGGAAGGTGGGGGGGTCACAGATACGCAGTATTTT. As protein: CASSMEGGGVTDTQYF.

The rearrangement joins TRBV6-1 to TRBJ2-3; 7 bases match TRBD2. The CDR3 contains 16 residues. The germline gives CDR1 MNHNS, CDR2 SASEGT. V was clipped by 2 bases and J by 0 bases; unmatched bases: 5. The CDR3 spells CASSELLAASTDTQYF. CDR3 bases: TGTGCCAGCAGTGAATTGCTAGCGGCTAGCACAGATACGCAGTATTTT.

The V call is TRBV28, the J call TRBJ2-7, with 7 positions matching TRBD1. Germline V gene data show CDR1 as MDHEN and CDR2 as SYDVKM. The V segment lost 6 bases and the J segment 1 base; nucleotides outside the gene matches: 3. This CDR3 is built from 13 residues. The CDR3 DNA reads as TGTGCCAGCAGCTCAGGGGGTTCCTACGAGCAGTACTTC. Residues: CASSSGGSYEQYF.

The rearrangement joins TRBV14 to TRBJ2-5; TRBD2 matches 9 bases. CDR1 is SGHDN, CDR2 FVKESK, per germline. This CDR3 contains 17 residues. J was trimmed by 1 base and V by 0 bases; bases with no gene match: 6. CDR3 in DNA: TGTGCCAGCAGCCAAGAAAACCTAGCGGGGATCCAAGAGACCCAGTACTTC. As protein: CASSQENLAGIQETQYF.

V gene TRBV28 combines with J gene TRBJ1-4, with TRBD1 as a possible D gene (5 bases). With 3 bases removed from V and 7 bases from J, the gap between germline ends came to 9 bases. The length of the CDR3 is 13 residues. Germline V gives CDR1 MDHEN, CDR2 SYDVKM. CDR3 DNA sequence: TGTGCCAGCAGTTTTGGGGGAGGTGAAAAACTGTTTTTT. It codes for CASSFGGGEKLFF. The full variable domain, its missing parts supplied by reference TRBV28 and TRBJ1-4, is DVKVTQSSRYLVKRTGEKVFLECVQDMDHENMFWYRQDPGLGLRLIYFSYDVKMKEKGDIPEGYSVSREKKERFSLILESASTNQTSMYLCASSFGGGEKLFFGSGTQLSVL.

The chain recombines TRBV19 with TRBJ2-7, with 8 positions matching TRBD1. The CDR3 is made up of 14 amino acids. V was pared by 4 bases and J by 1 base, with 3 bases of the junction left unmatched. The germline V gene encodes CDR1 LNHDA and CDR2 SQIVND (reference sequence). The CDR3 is CASSTTGASYEQYF. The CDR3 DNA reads TGTGCCAGTAGTACGACAGGGGCGTCCTACGAGCAGTACTTC.

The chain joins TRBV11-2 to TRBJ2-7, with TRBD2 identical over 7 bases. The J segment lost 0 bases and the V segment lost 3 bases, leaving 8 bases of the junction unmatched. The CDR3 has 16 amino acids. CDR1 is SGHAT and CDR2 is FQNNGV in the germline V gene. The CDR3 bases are TGTGCCAGCAGCTTCCGGGGGGATACGAGCTCCTACGAGCAGTACTTC. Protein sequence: CASSFRGDTSSYEQYF. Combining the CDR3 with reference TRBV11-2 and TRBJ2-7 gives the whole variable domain EAGVAQSPRYKIIEKRQSVAFWCNPISGHATLYWYQQILGQGPKLLIQFQNNGVVDDSQLPKDRFSAERLKGVDSTLKIQPAKLEDSAVYLCASSFRGDTSSYEQYFGPGTRLTVT.

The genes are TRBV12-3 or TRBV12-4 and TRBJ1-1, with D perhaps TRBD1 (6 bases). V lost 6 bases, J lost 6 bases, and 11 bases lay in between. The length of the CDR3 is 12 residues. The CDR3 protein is CASRLQGAEAFF. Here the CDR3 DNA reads TGTGCCAGCAGACTACAGGGAGCTGAAGCTTTCTTT.

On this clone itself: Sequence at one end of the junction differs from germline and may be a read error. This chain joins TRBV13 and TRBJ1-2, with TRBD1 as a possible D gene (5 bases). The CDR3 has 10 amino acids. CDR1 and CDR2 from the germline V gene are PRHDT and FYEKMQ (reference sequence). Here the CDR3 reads CASSLDGHFF. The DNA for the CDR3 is TGTGCCAGCAGCTTAGATGGACATTTTTTC.

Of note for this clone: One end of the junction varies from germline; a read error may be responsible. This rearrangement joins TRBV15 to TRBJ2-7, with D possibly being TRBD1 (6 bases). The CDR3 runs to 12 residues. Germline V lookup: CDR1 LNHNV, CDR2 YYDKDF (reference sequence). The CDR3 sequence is CAPRTGFGEQYF. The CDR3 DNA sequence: TGTGCCCCCAGAACAGGGTTCGGCGAGCAGTACTTC.

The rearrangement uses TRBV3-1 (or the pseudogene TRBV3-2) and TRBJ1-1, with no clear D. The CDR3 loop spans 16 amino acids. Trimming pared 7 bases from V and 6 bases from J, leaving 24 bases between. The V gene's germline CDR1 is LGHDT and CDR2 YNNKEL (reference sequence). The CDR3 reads CASTEGRAVGLPEAFF. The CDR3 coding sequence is TGTGCCAGCACCGAAGGGAGGGCAGTAGGGCTCCCTGAAGCTTTCTTT.